These T cell receptor beta chains were read from a single sample in a study of shared clonotypes between healthy human individuals. Repertoires were generated with immunoSEQ multiplex PCR, while TCRdb's copy carries only in-frame clones and drops some. The sample records about 820,000 clones, 92% being singletons. Sequenced input: naive CD8+ T cells sorted from blood. These receptors were taken from a man under 40 in good health. CDR3s include the opening cysteine and the closing phenylalanine or tryptophan. A D gene is named only where the DNA matches it firmly. Not every row has a clone size; where given, it reads once, few, many or a size class.

>TRBV5-6|18|TRBJ2-3|-|TRBD1
TGTGCCAGCAGCTTGGCTTTCACTTTCGGACAGGTGTCAGATACGCAGTATTTT
CASSLAFTFGQVSDTQYF
>TRBV9|16|TRBJ2-1|-|TRBD2
TGTGCCAGCAGCGTAGAGGGACTAGTTTACTACAATGAGCAGTTCTTC
CASSVEGLVYYNEQFF
>TRBV7-9|11|TRBJ2-1|-|-
TGCTCTGAGGGGCCAGGCAATGAGCAGTTCTTC
CSEGPGNEQFF
>TRBV27|15|TRBJ1-4|-|TRBD1
TGTGCCAGCAGCACCGGGACAGGGTCCCGTGAAAAACTGTTTTTT
CASSTGTGSREKLFF
>TRBV28|15|TRBJ1-1|-|TRBD1
TGTGCCAGCAGTCAGGGGGAACGCAGCTACACTGAAGCTTTCTTT
CASSQGERSYTEAFF
>TRBV6-1|15|TRBJ1-5|-|-
TGTGCCAGCAGTGAAGAGAGCAGACCCAATCAGCCCCAGCATTTT
CASSEESRPNQPQHF
>TRBV7-3|15|TRBJ2-7|-|-
TGTGCCAGCAGCTTCGGGGTCGGTCCCAACTACGAGCAGTACTTC
CASSFGVGPNYEQYF
>TRBV29-1|13|TRBJ2-3|-|-
TGCAGCGAGCGGGACAGAGACACAGATACGCAGTATTTT
CSERDRDTDTQYF
>TRBV27|15|TRBJ1-2|-|-
TGTGCCAGCAGTTCCACGGAAAGGGTCAACTATGGCTACACCTTC
CASSSTERVNYGYTF
>TRBV7-2|12|TRBJ2-7|-|TRBD1
TGTGCCAGCAGCCCGACAGGGAACGAGCAGTACTTC
CASSPTGNEQYF
>TRBV6-6|14|TRBJ2-7|once|-
TGTGCCAGCAGTTGGACCCGAAACACCCCGGAGCAGTACTTC
CASSWTRNTPEQYF
>TRBV5-4|12|TRBJ2-2|-|-
TGTGCCAGCAGCCCAGAGACCGGGGAGCTGTTTTTT
CASSPETGELFF
>TRBV2|15|TRBJ1-4|-|TRBD1
TGTGCCAGCAGGGACAGGACGGGCTTGCCTGAAAAACTGTTTTTT
CASRDRTGLPEKLFF
>TRBV11-2|15|TRBJ2-7|-|-
TGTGCCAGCAGCTTAGTCGGGGACAATTCCTACGAGCAGTACTTC
CASSLVGDNSYEQYF
>TRBV27|16|TRBJ2-3|-|TRBD1
TGTGCCAGCAGTTTCGGGACAGGGAGGGGGGCAGATACGCAGTATTTT
CASSFGTGRGADTQYF
>TRBV4-3|14|TRBJ2-7|-|-
TGCGCCAGCAGCCAAGTGTCTATGGGGTACGAGCAGTACTTC
CASSQVSMGYEQYF
>TRBV7-9|16|TRBJ2-1|-|TRBD2
TGTGCCAGCAGCCCGACTAGCGGGAGGGCCAACAATGAGCAGTTCTTC
CASSPTSGRANNEQFF
>TRBV9|17|TRBJ2-3|-|-
TGTGCCAGCAGCGTAGATCGGAGATTGGGGGGCACAGATACGCAGTATTTT
CASSVDRRLGGTDTQYF
>TRBV4-3|15|TRBJ2-7|-|TRBD1
TGCGCCAGCAGCCAAGATTCCGGACAGGGCTACGAGCAGTACTTC
CASSQDSGQGYEQYF
>TRBV7-6|16|TRBJ1-2|-|TRBD1
TGTGCCAGCAGCTCCACGGACAGGGCGGGTAACTATGGCTACACCTTC
CASSSTDRAGNYGYTF
>TRBV2|13|TRBJ1-1|-|-
TGTGCCAGCAGTGAAGTTGGACACCCTGAAGCTTTCTTT
CASSEVGHPEAFF
>TRBV6-6|16|TRBJ2-1|-|-
TGTGCCAGCAGTTACTCTAGGGACAAGGACAACAATGAGCAGTTCTTC
CASSYSRDKDNNEQFF
>TRBV4-1|14|TRBJ2-5|-|-
TGCGCCAGCAGCCAATTGAGCGAGGATGAGACCCAGTACTTC
CASSQLSEDETQYF
>TRBV29-1|16|TRBJ2-3|-|TRBD2
TGCAGCGTTGAAGATCAGTCTAGCGGGAGAACAGATACGCAGTATTTT
CSVEDQSSGRTDTQYF
>TRBV5-4|13|TRBJ1-2|-|-
TGTGCCAGCAGCTCATATAACAGGGATGGCTACACCTTC
CASSSYNRDGYTF
>TRBV29-1|15|TRBJ2-3|-|TRBD2
TGCAGCGTTGAAATAGCGGGGACTAGCACAGATACGCAGTATTTT
CSVEIAGTSTDTQYF
>TRBV14|11|TRBJ1-3|-|-
TGTGCCAGCAGCTCTGGAAACACCATATATTTT
CASSSGNTIYF
>TRBV27|14|TRBJ1-4|-|-
TGTGCCAGCAGAAAACAGGCAACTAATGAAAAACTGTTTTTT
CASRKQATNEKLFF
>TRBV13|13|TRBJ2-5|-|-
TGTGCCAGCAGCTTTGGGGATCAAGAGACCCAGTACTTC
CASSFGDQETQYF
>TRBV28|14|TRBJ2-7|-|TRBD1
TGTGCCAGCAGTTGGACAGGGGTAGGGACCGAGCAGTACTTC
CASSWTGVGTEQYF
>TRBV7-3|18|TRBJ2-3|-|TRBD2
TGTGCCAGCAGCCCGACCGGGACTAGCGGGAGGGCCGCAGATACGCAGTATTTT
CASSPTGTSGRAADTQYF
>TRBV29-1|11|TRBJ1-1|-|-
TGCAGCGTTCCGGAGGGCCTGGACGCTTTCTTT
CSVPEGLDAFF
>TRBV6-4|16|TRBJ2-1|-|-
TGTGCCAGCAGTGAAAGGATGGGGGGCAATATTGTTGAGCAGTTCTTC
CASSERMGGNIVEQFF
>TRBV19|15|TRBJ2-7|-|TRBD2
TGTGCCAGTAGTATACTGGCGGGAGGAAGGTACGAGCAGTACTTC
CASSILAGGRYEQYF
>TRBV7-6|18|TRBJ1-5|-|TRBD1
TGTGCCAGCAGCTCAGCCGACAGGGTAGACGATAGCAATCAGCCCCAGCATTTT
CASSSADRVDDSNQPQHF
>TRBV27|14|TRBJ2-7|-|-
TGTGCCAGCAGTTTGAGAGCCAGCTCCTACGAGCAGTACTTC
CASSLRASSYEQYF
>TRBV19|17|TRBJ2-3|-|TRBD2
TGTGCCAGTAGTATGAGCTTCAGCGGGAGTAGCACAGATACGCAGTATTTT
CASSMSFSGSSTDTQYF
>TRBV7-9|13|TRBJ1-2|-|-
TGTGCCAGCAGCTTAGGGACAGCCTATGGCTACACCTTC
CASSLGTAYGYTF
>TRBV4-1|12|TRBJ2-5|-|-
TGCGCCAGCCTGGACAGCCAAGAGACCCAGTACTTC
CASLDSQETQYF
>TRBV15|15|TRBJ2-3|-|-
TGTGCCACCAGCAGCCAACCGAGGCGCACAGATACGCAGTATTTT
CATSSQPRRTDTQYF
>TRBV2|13|TRBJ1-3|-|-
TGTGCCAGCAGGGAGAGCTCTGGAAACACCATATATTTT
CASRESSGNTIYF
>TRBV28|13|TRBJ2-1|-|TRBD2
TGTGCCAGCAAAGCGCCCGGTAGCGGGAGTGGTTTCTTC
CASKAPGSGSGFF
>TRBV25-1|12|TRBJ2-3|-|-
TGTGCCAGCAGTGATGTCACAGATACGCAGTATTTT
CASSDVTDTQYF
>TRBV6-1|15|TRBJ1-1|-|-
TGTGCCAGCAAAAAATATAGGACGGCGAACACTGAAGCTTTCTTT
CASKKYRTANTEAFF
>TRBV7-9|13|TRBJ1-2|-|-
TGTGCCAGCAGCTTATTGGACCCGTATGGCTACACCTTC
CASSLLDPYGYTF
>TRBV2|16|TRBJ2-2|-|-
TGTGCCGTGAAGAGCCAGATCTTAGCGAACACCGGGGAGCTGTTTTTT
CAVKSQILANTGELFF